This TCR beta chain was documented in a study of technical replicates of blood from a few donors. This clone has a single count. The CDR3 is 16 residues long. Germline assignment: CDR1 MNHNY and CDR2 SVGAGI (reference sequence). V was clipped by 4 bases and J by 6 bases; unmatched bases: 10. The table came from immunoSEQ multiplex PCR; TCRdb's copy has only in-frame clones and leaves some out. The repertoire includes about 73,000 clones, 93% of them detected once, and 0.25% to 0.3% sits in the top ten. This chain uses TRBV6-6 with TRBJ2-1; 9 nucleotides match TRBD2. This TCR derives from a human donor in good health. Material: T cells isolated from PBMCs. This CDR3 is CASSWGMASGVNEQFF. CDR3 bases: TGTGCCAGCAGTTGGGGGATGGCTAGCGGGGTCAATGAGCAGTTCTTC.